One and the same sample provided the 31 T cell receptor beta chains below, sequenced in a study of shared T cell receptors in the human thymus. Here immunoSEQ multiplex PCR was the method, and the copy in TCRdb shows in-frame clones only, minus some. The sample has some 700,000 clones, approximately 87% seen once. The same data also went into a second study, on human thymus T cells.

The sample comprised thymocytes. The receptors derive from a boy under two years old with a congenital heart defect.

The chain combines TRBV6-5 with TRBJ2-7; D uncertain. There are 15 residues in the CDR3. V was cut by 2 bases and J by 0 bases, with 11 bases left in between. Germline CDR1 reads MNHEY; CDR2 reads SVGAGI. The CDR3 protein is CASSYGLPSSYEQYF. CDR3 in DNA: TGTGCCAGCAGTTACGGGCTCCCGAGCTCCTACGAGCAGTACTTC.

This clone showed up just a few times. In DNA, the CDR3 is TGTGCCAGCAGTTTAACGGACAAGGAGCGATATGGCTACACCTTC. Residues: CASSLTDKERYGYTF. This sequence joins TRBV28 and TRBJ1-2; weak D call: TRBD1 (5 bases). The germline V gene has CDR1 MDHEN and CDR2 SYDVKM. The length of the CDR3 is 15 residues. Trimming took off 2 bases at V and 5 bases at J, with 15 bases between the two ends.

This chain links TRBV21-1 with TRBJ1-5. TRBV21-1 is recorded as a pseudogene. The CDR3 is made up of 15 amino acids. CDR3 region: CASSNLRAHNQPQHF. CDR3 DNA: TGTGCCAGCAGCAACTTGAGGGCCCACAATCAGCCCCAGCATTTT.

This clone has just a few counts. The rearrangement links TRBV5-1 to TRBJ2-1; D might be TRBD2 (5 bases). Germline loops: CDR1 SGHRS, CDR2 YFSETQ. The CDR3 loop spans 13 amino acids. V lost 1 base to trimming and J lost 4 bases, with 6 bases between them. This CDR3 reads CASSLREYNEQFF. In DNA form, the CDR3 reads TGCGCCAGCAGCTTGAGGGAGTACAATGAGCAGTTCTTC.

The rearrangement links TRBV6-5 to TRBJ2-7; tentative D call: TRBD2 (6 bases). CDR3 length: 15 amino acids. V was shortened by 0 bases and J by 0 bases, with 9 bases between the two germline ends. Germline CDR1 MNHEY, CDR2 SVGAGI. The CDR3 reads CASSYSRDFSYEQYF. CDR3 nucleotides: TGTGCCAGCAGTTACTCTCGGGACTTCTCCTACGAGCAGTACTTC.

The chain combines TRBV6-4 with TRBJ1-2; TRBD1 is a possible D gene (5 bases). This CDR3 spans 14 amino acids. Trimming cost V 6 bases and J 4 bases, with 15 bases left between them. Germline V gene lookup returns CDR1 MRHNA and CDR2 SNTAGT. For the CDR3, the DNA is TGTGCCAGCAGCTATACAGACAGCACCTATGGCTACACCTTC. Translation gives CASSYTDSTYGYTF.

This clone was seen just once. The chain uses TRBV4-3 and TRBJ2-1; D not certain. Trimming cost V 4 bases and J 0 bases, with 19 bases left between them. The CDR3 is 18 amino acids. CDR1 LGHNA and CDR2 YSLEER come from the germline V gene. CDR3 sequence reads: CASSRWFFGVSSYNEQFF. The CDR3 nucleotides are TGCGCCAGCAGCCGATGGTTTTTCGGAGTGAGCTCCTACAATGAGCAGTTCTTC.

V is TRBV5-6 and J is TRBJ2-1; 11 bases align to TRBD2. The CDR3 is 16 amino acids. V dropped 5 bases and J dropped 4; count of bases not matched to a gene: 8. Germline lookup yields CDR1 SGHDT and CDR2 YYEEEE. For the CDR3, the DNA is TGTGCCAGCAGTTCCCCCGGGACTAGCGGATACAATGAGCAGTTCTTC. Translating gives CASSSPGTSGYNEQFF.

The chain employs TRBV2 and TRBJ2-7; perhaps TRBD2 as D (7 bases). V was pared by 5 bases and J by 2 bases, with 19 bases between. The CDR3 covers 16 residues. Germline V gene sequence: CDR1 SNHLY, CDR2 FYNNEI. In DNA form, the CDR3 reads TGTGCCAGCAGTCAGGGGTTGGCGGGAGCCCCCTACGAGCAGTACTTC. It encodes CASSQGLAGAPYEQYF.

The chain couples TRBV6-1 to TRBJ1-3, with a weak D call TRBD1 (5 bases). CDR1 and CDR2 from the germline V gene are MNHNS and SASEGT. The CDR3 is 19 residues long. With 2 bases removed from V and 2 bases from J, the gap between germline ends came to 22 bases. For the CDR3, the DNA is TGTGCCAGCAGTGAACCCCCTACGGGCAGGGAACACGCTGGAAACACCATATATTTT. Its protein product is CASSEPPTGREHAGNTIYF.

In the case of this clone: An end of the junction does not agree with germline; a read error may underlie this. V is TRBV5-4 and J is TRBJ1-1, with D possibly matching TRBD1 (5 bases). The CDR3 is 15 amino acids. The germline V gene encodes CDR1 SGHNT and CDR2 YYREEE (reference sequence). The CDR3 sequence: CASSLGQAENAEAFF. The CDR3 DNA reads as TGTGCCAGCAGCTTAGGACAAGCAGAGAACGCTGAAGCTTTCTTT.

This chain uses TRBV7-8 with TRBJ2-5, with 7 bases aligning to TRBD2. The V gene end was trimmed by 3 bases and the J gene end by 3 bases; junction bases not matched to a gene: 4. The CDR3 consists of 14 residues. Germline CDR1 and CDR2: SGHVS and FQNEAQ. The CDR3 region has the DNA TGTGCCAGCAGCTTGGCGGGAGTGGAAGAGACCCAGTACTTC. It yields the protein CASSLAGVEETQYF.

This chain links TRBV29-1 with TRBJ2-5; D possibly corresponds to TRBD1 (5 bases). The CDR3 spans 12 residues. The germline V and J ends were trimmed by 7 bases and 3 bases, with 12 bases remaining between them. Germline V gives CDR1 SQVTM, CDR2 ANQGSEA. CDR3 in DNA: TGCAGCGCCCAGGGCAGGGAAGAGACCCAGTACTTC. Protein sequence: CSAQGREETQYF.

The chain joins TRBV23-1 to TRBJ2-1, with D possibly matching TRBD2 (5 bases). TRBV23-1 is an ORF; its function is uncertain. This CDR3 spans 14 amino acids. V was cut by 7 bases and J by 0 bases, with 10 bases left in between. CDR3 nucleotide sequence: TGCGCCAGCAAGGACTTCAGCTCCTACAATGAGCAGTTCTTC. This codes for CASKDFSSYNEQFF.

This sequence joins TRBV5-5 and TRBJ2-7, with a possible D match to TRBD2 (5 bases). From germline, CDR1 is SGHKS and CDR2 YYEKEE (reference sequence). V was cut by 1 base and J by 2 bases, with 16 bases left in between. The CDR3 extends over 16 amino acids. Here the CDR3 DNA reads TGTGCCAGCAGCTTGAAGAGCGGACTCCTTACCTACGAGCAGTACTTC. Its translation is CASSLKSGLLTYEQYF.

CDR3 nucleotides: TGTGCCAGTAGTATCCCCGCTTCAGCGGGAGCTCTCTATGAGCAGTTCTTC. Translating it yields CASSIPASAGALYEQFF. The chain combines TRBV19 with TRBJ2-1; 8 nucleotides match TRBD2. The ends lost 3 bases at V and 8 bases at J; junction bases unmatched: 15. Germline CDR1 is LNHDA and CDR2 is SQIVND (reference sequence). This CDR3 spans 17 amino acids.

The chain links TRBV30 to TRBJ1-5; 7 positions agree with TRBD1. V lost 2 bases and J lost 0; bases outside the gene matches: 13. The CDR3 is made up of 18 amino acids. Germline CDR1 reads GTSNPN; CDR2 reads SVGIG (reference sequence). The chain's CDR3 is CAWSLRSRGFRSNQPQHF. In DNA form, the CDR3 reads TGTGCCTGGAGTCTCAGGAGCAGGGGGTTCCGTAGCAATCAGCCCCAGCATTTT.

The rearrangement joins TRBV30 to TRBJ2-7; 14 bases are shared with TRBD2. This CDR3 comprises 17 residues. The V and J ends lost 3 bases and 1 base, in that order; junction bases with no gene match: 8. Germline loops: CDR1 GTSNPN, CDR2 SVGIG (reference sequence). The CDR3 DNA reads TGTGCCTGGAGGCCGGGGACTAGCGGGGGACCTTCCTACGAGCAGTACTTC. Residues: CAWRPGTSGGPSYEQYF.

V and J are TRBV27 and TRBJ2-3, with 8 bases fitting TRBD2. CDR1 is MNHEY, CDR2 SMNVEV, per germline (reference sequence). The CDR3 is made up of 16 amino acids. V trimming: 6 bases; J trimming: 4 bases; junction bases outside the gene matches: 12. The CDR3 region is CASRLLAGGGSDTQYF. The CDR3 DNA follows: TGTGCCAGCAGACTCCTAGCGGGCGGGGGGTCAGATACGCAGTATTTT.

The chain employs TRBV11-3 and TRBJ1-2, with 8 bases aligning to TRBD1. The length of the CDR3 is 16 residues. Trimming took 3 bases from V and 0 from J; bases not matched to a gene: 6. From germline, CDR1 is SGHNT and CDR2 YENEEA. Here the CDR3 DNA reads TGTGCCAGCAGCTTCCGGACAGGGCCACCTAACTATGGCTACACCTTC. It is translated as CASSFRTGPPNYGYTF.

The chain has TRBV12-5 and TRBJ1-2; 11 positions agree with TRBD1. The CDR3 spans 18 residues. The germline V gene encodes CDR1 LGHNT and CDR2 FRNRAP. The V gene end was trimmed by 6 bases and the J gene end by 1 base; junction bases not matched to a gene: 13. CDR3 DNA: TGTGCTAGTGGCCGCCAAACGGGACAGGGGGGACTTAACTATGGCTACACCTTC. Its protein is CASGRQTGQGGLNYGYTF. Full variable domain (missing parts from reference TRBV12-5 and TRBJ1-2): DARVTQTPRHKVTEMGQEVTMRCQPILGHNTVFWYRQTMMQGLELLAYFRNRAPLDDSGMPKDRFSAEMPDATLATLKIQPSEPRDSAVYFCASGRQTGQGGLNYGYTFGSGTRLTVV.

The chain couples TRBV5-1 to TRBJ2-3, with TRBD2 matching over 13 bases. The V segment lost 4 bases and the J segment 1 base; nucleotides outside the gene matches: 12. This CDR3 has 19 amino acids. The germline V gene has CDR1 SGHRS and CDR2 YFSETQ. CDR3 DNA: TGCGCCAGCAGCCTCGGGACTAGCGGGGAGCCCGCCTGCACAGATACGCAGTATTTT. Translating gives CASSLGTSGEPACTDTQYF.

The J gene is TRBJ2-3, the V gene TRBV7-6, with D possibly matching TRBD2 (7 bases). The CDR3 length is 14 residues. V lost 2 bases, J lost 11 bases, and 17 bases lay in between. The germline CDR1 and CDR2 sequences are SGHVS and FNYEAQ. The CDR3 protein is CASSLTARGGGQYF. In DNA form, the CDR3 reads TGTGCCAGCAGCTTAACTGCCCGAGGGGGGGGGCAGTATTTT.

The chain links TRBV11-2 to TRBJ2-7, with D tentatively TRBD2 (5 bases). The CDR3 totals 16 residues. Germline CDR1 SGHAT, CDR2 FQNNGV. With 5 bases removed from V and 6 bases from J, the gap between germline ends came to 23 bases. As DNA, the CDR3 is TGTGCCAGCAGCCCGGGGAGAACCTCCGGGCCCTCCGAGCAGTACTTC. Translating it yields CASSPGRTSGPSEQYF.

The chain recombines TRBV4-2 with TRBJ2-2, with a tentative D call TRBD1 (6 bases). The CDR3 consists of 16 residues. V was shortened by 3 bases and J by 0 bases, with 11 bases between the two germline ends. Germline V gene lookup returns CDR1 LGHNA and CDR2 YNFKEQ. The CDR3 DNA reads as TGTGCCAGCAGCCAGGGACAAGACTCGAACACCGGGGAGCTGTTTTTT. Its protein is CASSQGQDSNTGELFF.

The table lists this clone with a count of one. This chain joins TRBV25-1 and TRBJ1-1; D may be TRBD1 (5 bases). CDR1 and CDR2 from the germline V gene are MGHDK and SYGVNS. The CDR3 spans 13 residues. The V end was cut by 5 bases, the J end by 5 bases, with 12 bases between. The CDR3 DNA reads TGTGCCAGCAGTCCCCGGGAGGGGACTGAAGCTTTCTTT. Translation gives CASSPREGTEAFF. Variable domain in full (rest from reference TRBV25-1 and TRBJ1-1): EADIYQTPRYLVIGTGKKITLECSQTMGHDKMYWYQQDPGMELHLIHYSYGVNSTEKGDLSSESTVSRIRTEHFPLTLESARPSHTSQYLCASSPREGTEAFFGQGTRLTVV.

The table lists this clone with a few counts. The chain joins TRBV5-1 to TRBJ2-5; 7 bases agree with TRBD2. This CDR3 has 17 residues. Trimming at V came to 0 bases and at J to 5 bases, leaving 13 bases not matched to a gene. Looked up from germline, CDR1 is SGHRS and CDR2 is YFSETQ. The chain's CDR3 is CASSLGPMAGEVETQYF. The DNA for the CDR3 is TGCGCCAGCAGCTTGGGGCCTATGGCGGGAGAGGTGGAGACCCAGTACTTC. Supplemented by reference TRBV5-1 and TRBJ2-5, the full variable domain reads KAGVTQTPRYLIKTRGQQVTLSCSPISGHRSVSWYQQTPGQGLQFLFEYFSETQRNKGNFPGRFSGRQFSNSRSEMNVSTLELGDSALYLCASSLGPMAGEVETQYFGPGTRLLVL.

V is TRBV4-1 and J is TRBJ1-1; D might be TRBD1 (5 bases). Germline V gives CDR1 MGHRA, CDR2 YSYEKL. The CDR3 covers 16 residues. The germline V and J ends were trimmed by 5 bases and 5 bases, with 21 bases remaining between them. The CDR3 reads CASSTDKREVRTEAFF. As DNA, the CDR3 is TGCGCCAGCAGCACGGACAAAAGGGAGGTGCGGACTGAAGCTTTCTTT.

The CDR3 sequence: CRVGEVNEQFF. The CDR3 DNA follows: TGCAGGGTGGGGGAGGTCAATGAGCAGTTCTTC. The chain is built from TRBV20-1 and TRBJ2-1; possible D gene TRBD2, 6 bases. The CDR3 length is 11 residues. Germline V gene lookup returns CDR1 DFQATT and CDR2 SNEGSKA (reference sequence).

This chain connects TRBV27 to TRBJ1-2, with 9 bases matching TRBD1. V shed 0 bases and J 4 bases; nucleotides not matched to a gene: 6. The CDR3 sequence is 16 residues long. Per germline, CDR1 MNHEY and CDR2 SMNVEV (reference sequence). The CDR3 nucleotides are TGTGCCAGCAGTTTATCGTCGGGGACAGGGTCCTATGGCTACACCTTC. Its translation: CASSLSSGTGSYGYTF.

The chain employs TRBV19 and TRBJ2-2, with TRBD1 as a possible D gene (5 bases). V was clipped by 9 bases and J by 3 bases, with 17 bases between them. Germline V lookup: CDR1 LNHDA, CDR2 SQIVND (reference sequence). The length of the CDR3 is 15 residues. The CDR3 sequence is CASHKGIADTGELFF. The CDR3 nucleotides read TGTGCCAGCCACAAGGGGATTGCGGACACCGGGGAGCTGTTTTTT.